This T cell receptor beta chain came from a study of T cell responses to AZD1222 COVID-19 vaccine. Whole-study results and caveats: Only after the peak T cell response were repertoires sampled. Spike-specific TCR breadth and depth were elevated following two AZD1222 doses.

TCRdb's copy holds only in-frame clones and misses some; the assay was immunoSEQ multiplex PCR. In the table there are about 180,000 clones, 90% to 95% of which are singletons. Germline CDR1 is LGHDT and CDR2 is YNNKEL (reference sequence). This CDR3 region has 14 residues. Between the trimmed V and J ends, which lost 11 bases and 1 base, there was a span of 17 bases. On this clone: Its target is not known.

The source material was peripheral blood, sampled 28 days after the second dose of the MenACWY control vaccine. This rearrangement joins TRBV3-1 (or the pseudogene TRBV3-2) to TRBJ1-1, with D hard to call. The TCR comes from an adult who received the MenACWY meningococcal vaccine as a control. The CDR3: CASTPLGGNTEAFF. CDR3 nucleotide sequence: TGTGCCTCCACGCCACTGGGCGGGAACACTGAAGCTTTCTTT.